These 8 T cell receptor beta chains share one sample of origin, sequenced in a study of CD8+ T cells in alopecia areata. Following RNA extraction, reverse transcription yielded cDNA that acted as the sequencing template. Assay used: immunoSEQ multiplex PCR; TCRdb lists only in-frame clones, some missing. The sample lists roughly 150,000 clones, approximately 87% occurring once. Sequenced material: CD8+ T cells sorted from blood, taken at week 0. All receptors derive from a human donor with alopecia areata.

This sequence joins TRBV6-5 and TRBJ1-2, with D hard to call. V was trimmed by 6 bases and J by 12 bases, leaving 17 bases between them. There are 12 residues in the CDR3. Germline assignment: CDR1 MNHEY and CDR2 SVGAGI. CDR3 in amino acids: CASRQPPEAHTF. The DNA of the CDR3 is TGTGCCAGCAGGCAACCTCCCGAAGCCCACACCTTC.

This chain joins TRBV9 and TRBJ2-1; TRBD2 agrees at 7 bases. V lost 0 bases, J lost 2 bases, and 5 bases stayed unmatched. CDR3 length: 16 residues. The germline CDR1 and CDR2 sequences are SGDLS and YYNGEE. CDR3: CASSVAGGSTYNEQFF. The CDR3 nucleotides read TGTGCCAGCAGCGTAGCGGGGGGATCTACCTACAATGAGCAGTTCTTC. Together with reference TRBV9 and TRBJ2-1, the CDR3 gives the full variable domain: DSGVTQTPKHLITATGQRVTLRCSPRSGDLSVYWYQQSLDQGLQFLIQYYNGEERAKGNILERFSAQQFPDLHSELNLSSLELGDSALYFCASSVAGGSTYNEQFFGPGTRLTVL.

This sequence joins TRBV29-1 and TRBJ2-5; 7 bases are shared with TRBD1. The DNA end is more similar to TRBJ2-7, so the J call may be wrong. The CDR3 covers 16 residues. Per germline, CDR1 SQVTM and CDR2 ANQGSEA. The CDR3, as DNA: TGCAGCGTTGAGGGATTCGACCGGGACAGAGACTACGAGCAGTACTTC. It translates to CSVEGFDRDRDYEQYF.

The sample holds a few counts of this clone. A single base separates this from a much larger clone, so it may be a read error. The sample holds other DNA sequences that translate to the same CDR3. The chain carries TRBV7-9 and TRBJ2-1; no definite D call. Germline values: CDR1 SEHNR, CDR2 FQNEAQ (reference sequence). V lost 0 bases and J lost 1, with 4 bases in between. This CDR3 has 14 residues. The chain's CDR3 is CASSLAGSYNEQFF. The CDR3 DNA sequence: TGTGCCAGCAGCTTAGCGGGATCCTACAATGAGCAGTTCTTC.

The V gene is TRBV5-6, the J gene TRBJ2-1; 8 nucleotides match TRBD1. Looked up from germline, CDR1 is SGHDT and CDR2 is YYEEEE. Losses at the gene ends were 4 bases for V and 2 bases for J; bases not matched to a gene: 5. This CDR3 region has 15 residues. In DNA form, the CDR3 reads TGTGCCAGCAGCGCAGGGGGCGCGCCCTACAATGAGCAGTTCTTC. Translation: CASSAGGAPYNEQFF.

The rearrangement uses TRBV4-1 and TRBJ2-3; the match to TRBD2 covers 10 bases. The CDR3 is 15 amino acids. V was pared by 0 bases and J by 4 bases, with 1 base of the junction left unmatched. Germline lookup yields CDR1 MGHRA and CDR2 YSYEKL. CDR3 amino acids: CASSQDSGGADTQYF. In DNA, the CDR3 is TGCGCCAGCAGCCAAGACAGCGGGGGGGCAGATACGCAGTATTTT.

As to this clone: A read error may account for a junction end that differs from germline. CDR3 residues: CASSRGLPGRTVELFF. CDR3 nucleotide sequence: TGTGCCAGTAGCAGAGGCCTCCCGGGGCGGACCGTGGAGCTGTTTTTT. The rearrangement uses TRBV19 and TRBJ2-2; D tentatively reads TRBD1 or TRBD2 (5 bases each). The germline V gene has CDR1 LNHDA and CDR2 SQIVND (reference sequence). The CDR3 consists of 16 residues.

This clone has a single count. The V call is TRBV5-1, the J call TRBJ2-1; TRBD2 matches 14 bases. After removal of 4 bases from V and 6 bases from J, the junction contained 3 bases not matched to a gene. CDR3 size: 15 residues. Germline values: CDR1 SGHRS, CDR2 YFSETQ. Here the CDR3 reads CASSSGTSGSNEQFF. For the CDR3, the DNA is TGCGCCAGCAGCAGCGGGACTAGCGGGAGCAATGAGCAGTTCTTC.